What follows are 25 T cell receptor beta chains derived from one specimen sequenced in a study of T cell responses to AZD1222 COVID-19 vaccine. Generated by immunoSEQ multiplex PCR, the TCRdb table keeps only in-frame clones and is missing some. The repertoire holds 120,000 to 150,000 clones, with roughly nine tenths as singletons. Sequenced here: peripheral blood, sampled on day 0 of AZD1222 vaccination. These receptor sequences come from an adult in good health.

This chain joins TRBV12-3 or TRBV12-4 and TRBJ2-7; D ambiguous. Trimming removed 4 bases from V and 0 bases from J, with 7 bases in between. This CDR3 contains 13 residues. DNA for the CDR3: TGTGCCAGCAGTTATAATCCCTCCTACGAGCAGTACTTC. Translated: CASSYNPSYEQYF.

The chain recombines TRBV27 with TRBJ1-2, with D maybe TRBD1 (5 bases). V dropped 1 base and J dropped 5 bases, with 11 bases sitting between them. From germline, CDR1 is MNHEY and CDR2 SMNVEV (reference sequence). The CDR3 contains 14 residues. CDR3 nucleotides: TGTGCCAGCAGTTTATTTGGGACCGATTATGGCTACACCTTC. Amino acid sequence: CASSLFGTDYGYTF.

The gene calls are TRBV18 and TRBJ1-2; perhaps TRBD1 as D (5 bases). Trimming cost V 0 bases and J 6 bases, with 23 bases left between them. This CDR3 is built from 18 residues. CDR1 is KGHSH and CDR2 is LQKENI in the germline V gene. The CDR3 DNA is TGTGCCAGCTCACCACCAGACAGACTCAGAAACATAAACAATGGCTACACCTTC. This translates into CASSPPDRLRNINNGYTF.

The rearrangement uses TRBV7-8 and TRBJ2-7, with a weak D call TRBD1 (6 bases). This CDR3 has 16 residues. The ends were cut back, 1 base at V and 1 base at J, with 14 bases in the middle. The germline CDR1 and CDR2 sequences are SGHVS and FQNEAQ. The CDR3 DNA reads TGTGCCAGCAGCTTAGTAGGGGGTACAGGATCCTACGAGCAGTACTTC. It yields the protein CASSLVGGTGSYEQYF.

V and J are TRBV29-1 and TRBJ2-3; D uncertain. With 7 bases removed from V and 10 bases from J, the gap between germline ends came to 18 bases. The CDR3 loop spans 12 amino acids. Germline V gene data show CDR1 as SQVTM and CDR2 as ANQGSEA. The CDR3 is CSARERGVAQYF. For the CDR3, the DNA is TGCAGCGCCCGAGAGAGAGGAGTTGCGCAGTATTTT.

This clone has a handful of counts. This chain uses TRBV19 with TRBJ1-1, with TRBD1 as a possible D gene (5 bases). V was cut by 6 bases and J by 8 bases, with 16 bases left in between. The CDR3 runs 13 residues. The germline CDR1 and CDR2 sequences are LNHDA and SQIVND (reference sequence). CDR3 sequence: CASSLVGEGEAFF. CDR3 DNA: TGTGCCAGTAGCCTTGTGGGGGAGGGAGAAGCTTTCTTT.

The J gene is TRBJ1-2, the V gene TRBV3-1 (or the pseudogene TRBV3-2); TRBD1 matches 9 bases. CDR1 is LGHDT, CDR2 YNNKEL, per germline (reference sequence). The J segment lost 7 bases and the V segment lost 6 bases, leaving 6 bases of the junction unmatched. The CDR3 runs 13 residues. CDR3: CASSFGTGLGYTF. The CDR3 nucleotides read TGTGCCAGCAGTTTCGGGACAGGGCTTGGCTACACCTTC.

The chain is built from TRBV19 and TRBJ1-1; D possibly corresponds to TRBD1 (5 bases). Germline V gives CDR1 LNHDA, CDR2 SQIVND (reference sequence). CDR3 length equals 14 residues. Trimming took 1 base from V and 0 from J, leaving 6 bases between them. CDR3 loop: CASSIGGVNTEAFF. The CDR3 coding sequence is TGTGCCAGTAGTATAGGGGGGGTGAACACTGAAGCTTTCTTT.

The rearrangement links TRBV27 to TRBJ2-1; TRBD1 is a possible D gene (6 bases). V was trimmed by 5 bases and J by 7 bases, leaving 18 bases between them. The germline gives CDR1 MNHEY, CDR2 SMNVEV (reference sequence). This CDR3 has 15 residues. The CDR3 region has the DNA TGTGCCAGCAGTACCCGCCAGGGGATGTGGAATGAGCAGTTCTTC. Protein: CASSTRQGMWNEQFF.

V gene TRBV5-8 combines with J gene TRBJ2-3; 13 bases agree with TRBD2. The CDR3 covers 17 residues. The ends lost 3 bases at V and 0 bases at J; junction bases unmatched: 4. Germline CDR1 is SGHTS and CDR2 is YDEGEE. CDR3 sequence (DNA): TGTGCCAGCAGCTCCGGGACTAGCGGGGCCAGCACAGATACGCAGTATTTT. Translation gives CASSSGTSGASTDTQYF.

The chain carries TRBV6-4 and TRBJ2-3, with 15 positions matching TRBD2. With V trimmed by 4 bases and J by 4 bases, 6 bases remained unmatched. CDR1 and CDR2 from the germline V gene are MRHNA and SNTAGT. This CDR3 has 17 residues. DNA of the CDR3: TGTGCCAGCAGTGCGGGACTAGCGGGAGGAGGTTCAGATACGCAGTATTTT. Amino acids: CASSAGLAGGGSDTQYF.

This sequence joins TRBV12-2 and TRBJ2-7; the table's D call of TRBD1 was not tested on the DNA. TRBV12-2 is termed a pseudogene. The length of the CDR3 is 15 residues. The CDR3 sequence is CASRRKTGNSYEQYF. The CDR3 DNA is TGTGCAAGTCGCAGGAAAACAGGAAACTCCTACGAGCAGTACTTC.

As concerns this clone: One junction end disagrees with the germline gene, perhaps due to a read error. The chain recombines TRBV5-1 with TRBJ2-1, with 9 bases fitting TRBD2. The CDR3 contains 15 residues. Germline values: CDR1 SGHRS, CDR2 YFSETQ. The CDR3 protein is CARSLGRGGYNEQFF. CDR3 coding DNA: TGCGCCCGCAGCTTGGGGCGGGGGGGCTACAATGAGCAGTTCTTC.

DNA of the CDR3: TGCGCCAGCAGCCCCTCCGAGAAACTAGCGGGTTACAATGAGCAGTTCTTC. Encoded protein: CASSPSEKLAGYNEQFF. The chain couples TRBV5-1 to TRBJ2-1; 9 bases match TRBD2. Losses at the gene ends were 4 bases for V and 4 bases for J; bases not matched to a gene: 12. This CDR3 is built from 17 residues. Per germline, CDR1 SGHRS and CDR2 YFSETQ.

V is TRBV3-1 (or the pseudogene TRBV3-2) and J is TRBJ1-1, with 9 bases that match TRBD1. This CDR3 has 15 residues. The J segment lost 6 bases and the V segment lost 2 bases, leaving 7 bases of the junction unmatched. Germline CDR1 LGHDT, CDR2 YNNKEL (reference sequence). Written as DNA, the CDR3 is TGTGCCAGCAGCCAAACACAGGGGGCTTGGTCTGAAGCTTTCTTT. Its translation: CASSQTQGAWSEAFF.

The chain combines TRBV27 with TRBJ1-1; D is uncertain. Trimming took 7 bases from V and 1 from J, leaving 10 bases between them. The CDR3 sequence is 13 residues long. Germline CDR1 reads MNHEY; CDR2 reads SMNVEV (reference sequence). The CDR3 here is CASTSSGNTEAFF. CDR3 DNA sequence: TGTGCCAGCACCTCCTCAGGGAACACTGAAGCTTTCTTT.

The chain employs TRBV7-2 and TRBJ1-6; the match to TRBD1 covers 12 bases. The V segment lost 4 bases and the J segment 13 bases; nucleotides outside the gene matches: 11. This CDR3 region has 16 residues. CDR1 and CDR2 from the germline V gene are SGHTA and FQGNSA. The CDR3 sequence: CASSYQMGDRGPPLHF. CDR3 DNA sequence: TGTGCCAGCAGCTATCAAATGGGGGACAGGGGGCCTCCCCTCCACTTT.

The genes are TRBV6-5 and TRBJ1-1; 8 bases agree with TRBD1. The CDR3 has 15 amino acids. Germline V CDR1 and CDR2: MNHEY, SVGAGI. V lost 6 bases to trimming and J lost 4 bases; unmatched junction nucleotides: 10. The CDR3 region is CASSVKAGGPTEAFF. The CDR3 nucleotides are TGTGCCAGCAGCGTAAAGGCAGGGGGCCCCACTGAAGCTTTCTTT.

The chain couples TRBV7-3 to TRBJ2-3; a weak D match, TRBD2 (5 bases). The ends were cut back, 0 bases at V and 3 bases at J, with 10 bases in the middle. Germline lookup yields CDR1 SGHTA and CDR2 FQGTGA. There are 15 residues in the CDR3. CDR3 region: CASSLTPRETDTQYF. DNA for the CDR3: TGTGCCAGCAGCTTAACCCCTAGGGAGACAGATACGCAGTATTTT.

This clone was seen only a few times. The identical CDR3 is also encoded by other nucleotide sequences in the sample. The chain joins TRBV7-2 to TRBJ2-7, with D uncertain. This CDR3 is 12 amino acids long. Germline V gene data show CDR1 as SGHTA and CDR2 as FQGNSA. Trimming stripped 1 base from V and 4 bases from J, with 5 bases between. The CDR3 loop is CASSLVGYEQYF. The CDR3 nucleotides read TGTGCCAGCAGCTTAGTTGGTTACGAGCAGTACTTC.

The chain has TRBV7-2 and TRBJ2-3; 12 bases line up with TRBD2. This CDR3 comprises 16 residues. Trimming took 2 bases from V and 5 from J; bases not matched to a gene: 5. CDR1 is SGHTA and CDR2 is FQGNSA in the germline V gene. The CDR3 DNA reads TGTGCCAGCAGCTTACGGCTAGCGGGAGGGATAGATACGCAGTATTTT. This encodes CASSLRLAGGIDTQYF.

The chain uses TRBV12-5 and TRBJ2-1; D remains unclear. The CDR3 consists of 13 residues. The V and J ends lost 2 bases and 4 bases respectively, with 6 bases between them. The germline V gene encodes CDR1 LGHNT and CDR2 FRNRAP. CDR3 sequence reads: CASGLTEYNEQFF. CDR3 nucleotide sequence: TGTGCTAGTGGTTTGACAGAGTACAATGAGCAGTTCTTC.

With regard to this clone: The sample contains more than one DNA sequence encoding this CDR3. The chain carries TRBV24-1 and TRBJ2-7; D remains ambiguous. The CDR3 runs 12 residues. Germline V gene lookup returns CDR1 KGHDR and CDR2 SFDVKD. Trimming pared 4 bases from V and 3 bases from J, leaving 6 bases between. This chain's CDR3 is CATSEQGYEQYF. CDR3 nucleotides: TGTGCCACCAGTGAGCAAGGCTACGAGCAGTACTTC.

This clone was counted once. The chain joins TRBV16 to TRBJ2-3; D is undetermined. The CDR3 has 14 residues. Germline lookup yields CDR1 KGHSY and CDR2 FQNENV. V gave up 1 base and J gave up 15 bases, with 20 bases separating them. The CDR3 loop reads CASSQFDAAPETYF. The CDR3 DNA sequence: TGTGCCAGCAGCCAATTTGACGCTGCCCCTGAGACATATTTT.

The genes are TRBV5-4 and TRBJ1-3; D is uncertain. Germline values: CDR1 SGHNT, CDR2 YYREEE (reference sequence). This CDR3 has 16 amino acids. Trimming removed 4 bases from V and 0 bases from J, with 14 bases in between. The CDR3 sequence is CASSPTGRSSGNTIYF. The CDR3 DNA sequence: TGTGCCAGCAGCCCGACCGGACGTAGCTCTGGAAACACCATATATTTT. The full variable domain, completed using reference TRBV5-4 and TRBJ1-3, is ETGVTQSPTHLIKTRGQQVTLRCSSQSGHNTVSWYQQALGQGPQFIFQYYREEENGRGNFPPRFSGLQFPNYSSELNVNALELDDSALYLCASSPTGRSSGNTIYFGEGSWLTVV.